This is a list of T cell receptor beta chains from one sample in a study of beta chain features in type 1 diabetes. Profiling relied on immunoSEQ multiplex PCR, and the TCRdb table lists in-frame clones only, not all of them. The top ten clones hold 2% to 2.5% of a sample with roughly 140,000 clones, more than 9.5% of them seen once. Sequencing used central memory CD4+ T cells from blood. The receptors here all came from a man between 18 and 29 years old in good health. CDR3s include the opening cysteine and the closing phenylalanine or tryptophan. The order of the fields is J gene, D gene, CDR3 length, clone size, V gene, CDR3 protein, CDR3 DNA. The D gene is left open where the match is weak. The listing skips clone size in some rows; elsewhere it reads once, few, many or a size class.

TRBJ2-6 | TRBD1 | 18 | - | TRBV4-3 | CASSQSGTEFSGANVLTF | TGCGCCAGCAGCCAGTCCGGGACAGAGTTTTCTGGGGCCAACGTCCTGACTTTC
TRBJ1-2 | - | 14 | - | TRBV25-1 | CASSEKDIPYGYTF | TGTGCCAGCAGTGAGAAGGATATCCCCTATGGCTACACCTTC
TRBJ1-4 | TRBD1 | 16 | few | TRBV7-8 | CASSPVVTGGKEKLFF | TGTGCCAGCAGCCCAGTGGTGACAGGGGGCAAGGAAAAACTGTTTTTT
TRBJ2-5 | - | 15 | - | TRBV4-2 | CASSQDPSGQETQYF | TGTGCCAGCAGCCAAGATCCCAGCGGACAAGAGACCCAGTACTTC
TRBJ2-3 | - | 15 | few | TRBV15 | CATSGGRRGTDTQYF | TGTGCCACCAGCGGAGGGCGGCGGGGCACAGATACGCAGTATTTT
TRBJ2-7 | TRBD1 | 16 | many | TRBV9 | CASSVEGDRSSYEQYF | TGTGCCAGCAGCGTTGAGGGGGACAGGAGCTCCTACGAGCAGTACTTC
TRBJ2-3 | TRBD1 | 17 | - | TRBV7-8 | CASSFWAGQGGTDTQYF | TGTGCCAGCAGCTTCTGGGCGGGACAGGGCGGCACAGATACGCAGTATTTT
TRBJ1-2 | - | 13 | - | TRBV5-1 | CASGESFNYGYTF | TGCGCCAGCGGCGAGAGCTTTAACTATGGCTACACCTTC
TRBJ2-3 | - | 13 | - | TRBV4-2 | CASSQERVDTQYF | TGTGCCAGCAGCCAAGAAAGAGTAGATACGCAGTATTTT
TRBJ2-1 | TRBD1 | 13 | many | TRBV7-7 | CASSLDRGSEQFF | TGTGCTAGCAGCTTAGACAGGGGGTCAGAGCAGTTCTTC
TRBJ2-5 | - | 13 | few | TRBV7-7 | CASSSGPRETQYF | TGTGCCAGCAGCTCGGGCCCGAGGGAGACCCAGTACTTC
TRBJ2-7 | TRBD1 | 17 | - | TRBV15 | CATSRPSGDRRQYEQYF | TGTGCCACCAGCAGGCCCTCCGGGGACAGGCGTCAGTACGAGCAGTACTTC
TRBJ2-7 | - | 16 | few | TRBV7-9 | CASSSVVGPRLDEQYF | TGTGCCAGCAGCTCAGTGGTCGGGCCGCGCCTTGACGAGCAGTACTTC
TRBJ2-7 | - | 14 | - | TRBV29-1 | CSVGPRDLIREQYF | TGCAGCGTTGGCCCTCGGGACCTCATCCGCGAGCAGTACTTC
TRBJ2-1 | - | 15 | - | TRBV2 | CASSDGQSTYNEQFF | TGTGCCAGCAGTGATGGACAGTCGACCTACAATGAGCAGTTCTTC
TRBJ1-2 | - | 11 | - | TRBV29-1 | CSVQQGHGYTF | TGCAGCGTTCAACAGGGTCATGGCTACACCTTC
TRBJ1-1 | - | 14 | - | TRBV18 | CASSPSAGTTTAFF | TGTGCCAGCTCACCCTCAGCAGGTACCACGACGGCTTTCTTT
TRBJ1-1 | - | 16 | few | TRBV4-1 | CASSQGSMGLNTEAFF | TGCGCCAGCAGCCAAGGTTCCATGGGACTGAACACTGAAGCTTTCTTT
TRBJ1-2 | - | 14 | - | TRBV2 | CASRVQGGAYGYTF | TGTGCCAGCAGGGTCCAGGGTGGGGCTTATGGCTACACCTTC
TRBJ2-3 | - | 15 | - | TRBV2 | CASNGRGRGTDTQYF | TGTGCCAGCAATGGCAGGGGCCGCGGCACAGATACGCAGTATTTT
TRBJ1-1 | - | 14 | - | TRBV30 | CAWRGQGLNTEAFF | TGTGCCTGGAGAGGGCAGGGCTTGAACACTGAAGCTTTCTTT
TRBJ2-7 | - | 13 | - | TRBV7-2 | CASSLGVADEQYF | TGTGCCAGCAGCTTAGGAGTCGCGGATGAGCAGTACTTC
TRBJ2-5 | - | 14 | few | TRBV19 | CASSISGSGKTQYF | TGTGCCAGTAGTATAAGTGGCAGTGGGAAGACCCAGTACTTC
TRBJ2-5 | TRBD2 | 14 | - | TRBV9 | CASSVTSVSETQYF | TGTGCCAGCAGCGTCACTAGCGTCTCGGAGACCCAGTACTTC
TRBJ1-4 | - | 16 | - | TRBV7-9 | CASSLARAATNEKLFF | TGTGCCAGCAGCTTAGCCAGGGCGGCAACTAATGAAAAACTGTTTTTT
TRBJ2-5 | - | 15 | few | TRBV28 | CASSLGGSVQETQYF | TGTGCCAGCAGTTTAGGGGGATCGGTACAAGAGACCCAGTACTTC
TRBJ2-5 | - | 13 | - | TRBV2 | CASIKGAQETQYF | TGTGCCAGCATCAAAGGGGCCCAAGAGACCCAGTACTTC
TRBJ2-7 | TRBD2 | 16 | - | TRBV4-3 | CASSQDWTSGRYEQYF | TGCGCCAGCAGCCAAGATTGGACTAGCGGGAGATACGAGCAGTACTTC
TRBJ2-6 | - | 11 | - | TRBV10-3 | CASSGANVLTF | TGTGCCAGCTCTGGGGCCAACGTCCTGACTTTC
TRBJ2-1 | - | 14 | few | TRBV4-2 | CASSQKVGWNEQFF | TGTGCCAGCAGCCAGAAGGTTGGTTGGAATGAGCAGTTCTTC
TRBJ2-3 | TRBD2 | 16 | few | TRBV19 | CASSQTRTRSTDTQYF | TGTGCCAGTAGTCAAACTCGGACTAGGAGCACAGATACGCAGTATTTT
TRBJ2-5 | - | 10 | few | TRBV2 | CASARETQYF | TGTGCCAGCGCTCGAGAGACCCAGTACTTC
TRBJ2-2 | - | 16 | few | TRBV7-9 | CASSSWGPGADGELFF | TGTGCCAGCAGCTCCTGGGGCCCCGGGGCTGACGGGGAGCTGTTTTTT
TRBJ2-1 | TRBD1 | 14 | many | TRBV4-1 | CASRPGQGVEGQFF | TGCGCCAGCCGTCCGGGACAGGGAGTTGAGGGGCAGTTCTTC
TRBJ2-1 | - | 11 | - | TRBV2 | CASQTGTVGFF | TGTGCCAGTCAGACGGGGACCGTTGGGTTCTTC
TRBJ1-4 | TRBD1 | 14 | - | TRBV7-6 | CASSQGQRSEKLFF | TGTGCCAGCAGCCAGGGACAGAGAAGCGAAAAACTGTTTTTT
TRBJ2-3 | TRBD1 | 14 | - | TRBV18 | CASSPGTGTDTQYF | TGTGCCAGCTCACCCGGGACAGGGACAGATACGCAGTATTTT
TRBJ2-2 | - | 13 | many | TRBV12-2 | CASRSPRPGELFF | TGTGCAAGTCGCTCACCCCGCCCCGGGGAGCTGTTTTTT
TRBJ1-5 | TRBD1 | 15 | few | TRBV7-2 | CASSINRGYNQPQHF | TGTGCCAGCAGCATTAACAGGGGCTACAATCAGCCCCAGCATTTT